Described below is a single TCR beta chain sequence and its context. These data come from a study of blood T cell repertoires in COVID-19. Across the whole study: COVID-19 samples, acute and convalescent, were from the United States, Italy and Spain.

Some clones are missing from TCRdb's copy, which holds only in-frame ones; the method was immunoSEQ multiplex PCR. Of 390,000 or so clones in the sample, around 91% were seen once. Participants spanned ages about 18 to 90 years and resided in 20 to 30 US areas. Participant reports of clinical history set cohort assignment. Recovered participants had two consecutive negative NP/OP PCR tests, healthcare professional clearance, or symptom resolution. CDR3 length: 11 amino acids. Germline CDR1 SGHDT, CDR2 YYEEEE. Trimming shortened V by 4 bases and J by 2 bases, and 3 bases separated the two germline ends.

The TCR originated in a man younger than 35 who had recovered from COVID-19. Sequencing was done on a sample of PBMCs or T cells enriched from blood (not recorded which). The chain is built from TRBV5-6 and TRBJ1-2; no clear D gene. The CDR3 DNA follows: TGTGCCAGCAGCCAAAACTATGGCTACACCTTC. Translated: CASSQNYGYTF.